Sequencing of this T cell receptor beta chain was carried out in a study of T cell responses to AZD1222 COVID-19 vaccine (dated by TCRdb to the early 2020s). Regarding the complete study: TCR sequencing covered roughly 230 trial participants: 200 to 220 given two doses of AZD1222 and 26 given two doses of MenACWY control vaccine. Trial participants were enrolled by age into 18-55, 56-69 and 70-plus year subgroups, with around 140, 26 and 57 TCR-sequenced participants respectively.

The sample's time point, from its label and the paper: about 28 days (+/-7) after the second vaccine dose. AZD1222 recipients given second doses at about 4 weeks or at about 12 weeks were pooled, since spike-specific TCR depth and breadth were not found to differ between the two schedules. Vaccinee samples were obtained from the UK trials COV001 and COV002, which included a single-blind randomized controlled phase 2/3 trial of AZD1222 (ChAdOx1 nCoV-19) in healthy adults. For TCRbeta chain sequencing, PBMC samples from trial participants were taken at day 0 and at day 28 after the second dose. Including cysteine and phenylalanine, the CDR3 has 16 amino acids. Only the CDR3 portion is preserved as DNA: 48 bases, with reading frame beginning at the first base. Taken from the germline V gene (reference sequence), the CDR1 and CDR2 loops are GTSNPN and SVGIG. The germline ends are 18 bases apart after V is trimmed by 2 bases and J by 4 bases.

Overall study results and their limits: Only six AZD1222 recipients were SARS-CoV-2 seropositive at baseline, limiting conclusions about previously exposed vaccinees. Nearly half of unique spike-specific TCRs reportedly recognized epitopes outside regions mutated in the B.1.351 and B.1.1.7 variants. Because no day 14 peak-response samples were available, the repertoires could be characterized only after the peak T cell response. The vaccine-associated CD4 TCRs covered the entire spike protein, and the dominant responses fell in regions 160-218 and 743-854. Spike-specific TCR breadth and depth rose significantly after two AZD1222 doses compared with day 0 and with MenACWY recipients. Participants were mostly white British and included more females than males, and it was suggested by the authors that clonal diversity may have been underestimated. In the small 56-69-year group, the increase in depth fell short of significance, most likely because of low power.

The CDR3 regions of human TCRbeta chains were analyzed by immunosequencing. The paper's processing steps were these. TCRs in the repertoires were matched against a reference library of SARS-CoV-2-specific TCRs that had been generated with the MIRA antigen-specificity platform. Breadth was defined as the fraction of unique TCRs that were SARS-CoV-2-associated. Depth was defined as the fraction of total T cells that were SARS-CoV-2-associated. Each spike-specific TCR was assigned to its reactive spike region and to a CD4 or CD8 class using the MIRA data. Log10-transformed breadth and depth values were compared by one-way ANOVA with Sidak's multiple comparisons tests. Entries here come from immuneACCESS through TCRdb and include only in-frame sequences with V and J called. Some clones fail to appear in such tables; in the studies checked, an unresolved V gene covers under half of the shortfall, and the cause of the remainder is unknown. V and J calls and clone size follow that table, whereas D and trimming were derived from the DNA. Within this sample are 65,000 to 90,000 clones, with 87% of them counted one time only. The ten biggest clones cover under 1.5% of the sample.

About this clone: The target of this receptor is not known. The record has no base qualities; no much larger clone is one base away.

Recombination joined TRBV30 with TRBJ2-1; the D gene assignment is ambiguous. The source is an adult who received the AZD1222 COVID-19 vaccine. Sequenced material: peripheral blood, taken 28 days after the second AZD1222 dose. The DNA is TGTGCCTGGAGTCTCCGTCCCCTCTCGGTTTACAATGAGCAGTTCTTC. Its translation is CAWSLRPLSVYNEQFF.